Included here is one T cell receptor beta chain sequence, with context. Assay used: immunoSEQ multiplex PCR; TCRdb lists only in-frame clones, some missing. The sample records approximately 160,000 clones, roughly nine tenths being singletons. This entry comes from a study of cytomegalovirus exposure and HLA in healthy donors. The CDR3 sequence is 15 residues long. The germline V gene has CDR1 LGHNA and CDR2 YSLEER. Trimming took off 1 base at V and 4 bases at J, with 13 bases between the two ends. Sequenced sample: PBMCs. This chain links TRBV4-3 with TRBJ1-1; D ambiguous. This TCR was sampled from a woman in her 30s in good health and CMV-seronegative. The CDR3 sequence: CASSQVWGGGTEAFF. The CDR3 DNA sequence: TGCGCCAGCAGCCAAGTTTGGGGAGGAGGCACTGAAGCTTTCTTT.